This T cell receptor beta chain appears in the sequencing data of a study of high-grade serous ovarian cancer treatment subgroups. Study overall: Samples averaged around 14,000 reads and approximately 7,000 unique TCR beta rearrangements. General study findings and limits: Different patients shared almost no repertoire; same-patient tumors shared 0.11 to 0.79.

Tumor samples were taken before definitive surgery or chemotherapy. Some clones are missing from TCRdb's copy, which holds only in-frame ones; the method was immunoSEQ multiplex PCR. Of around 4,200 clones in the sample, around 77% were seen once. As to this clone: The antigen is unknown.

The V gene's germline CDR1 is MNHEY and CDR2 SMNVEV (reference sequence). The length of the CDR3 is 18 residues. Germline trimming cut 6 bases from V and 7 bases from J; bases unmatched to any gene: 14. This receptor was taken from a human donor with high-grade serous ovarian cancer. The sequenced sample was tumor tissue. The gene calls are TRBV27 and TRBJ2-1; TRBD2 aligns across 14 bases. The CDR3: CASSSKGPRTSGRNEQFF. As DNA, the CDR3 is TGTGCCAGCAGCTCTAAAGGCCCCAGGACTAGCGGGAGGAATGAGCAGTTCTTC.